What follows are 9 T cell receptor beta chains derived from one specimen sequenced in a study of CD8 T cells in Susac syndrome. A quantity of about 0.5 to 1 ug RNA underwent reverse transcription using random hexamers. One entry per CDR3 protein results from TCRdb running MiXCR on the immunoSEQ multiplex PCR reads. Of approximately 100,000 distinct CDR3 sequences listed, about nine tenths are singletons. Sequencing input: CD4+ T cells from PBMCs. All receptors derive from a human donor in good health.

The V and J genes are TRBV7-6 and TRBJ2-1; 8 bases are a match to TRBD2. The CDR3 is 13 residues long. Germline loops: CDR1 SGHVS, CDR2 FNYEAQ. With V trimmed by 6 bases and J by 11 bases, 9 bases remained unmatched. The chain's CDR3 is CASSRGGLSQQFF. In nucleotides, the CDR3 is TGTGCCAGCAGTCGGGGGGGGCTTAGCCAGCAGTTCTTC.

The chain carries TRBV7-3 and TRBJ1-1; D is unclear. CDR1 and CDR2 from the germline V gene are SGHTA and FQGTGA. This CDR3 is built from 15 residues. Trimming took 5 bases from V and 1 from J, leaving 14 bases between them. The CDR3 loop is CASSPQPEPNTEAFF. The CDR3 DNA follows: TGTGCCAGCAGCCCGCAGCCCGAGCCGAACACTGAAGCTTTCTTT.

V is TRBV2 and J is TRBJ2-2; a possible D gene is TRBD1 (5 bases). Looked up from germline, CDR1 is SNHLY and CDR2 is FYNNEI. Trimming stripped 6 bases from V and 3 bases from J, with 8 bases between. The CDR3 has 13 amino acids. The CDR3 spells CASSTGYTGELFF. DNA for the CDR3: TGTGCCAGCAGCACAGGATACACCGGGGAGCTGTTTTTT.

The CDR3 spells CVARRRLVYGYTF. The CDR3 region has the DNA TGCGTCGCTAGACGGCGGCTCGTCTATGGCTACACCTTC. The chain is built from TRBV29-1 and TRBJ1-2; unclear D gene. The CDR3 contains 13 residues. Germline CDR1 and CDR2: SQVTM and ANQGSEA.

The V and J genes are TRBV7-3 and TRBJ2-3; tentatively, D is TRBD1 or TRBD2 (5 bases each). V shed 5 bases and J shed 3 bases, with 15 bases lying between them. The length of the CDR3 is 15 residues. CDR1 is SGHTA and CDR2 is FQGTGA in the germline V gene. The CDR3 DNA follows: TGTGCCAGCAGCCCGGGGCGGGTTGGGACAGATACGCAGTATTTT. Its protein product is CASSPGRVGTDTQYF.

The rearrangement joins TRBV7-9 to TRBJ1-3; D might be TRBD1 (6 bases). V lost 1 base and J 0 bases, leaving 13 bases between the germline ends. Germline V gene lookup returns CDR1 SEHNR and CDR2 FQNEAQ (reference sequence). The CDR3 covers 17 residues. The CDR3 protein is CASSLGKQGHSGNTIYF. The CDR3 DNA follows: TGTGCCAGCAGCTTAGGGAAACAGGGTCACTCTGGAAACACCATATATTTT.

The V call is TRBV6-2 or TRBV6-3, the J call TRBJ2-2, with TRBD1 matching 7 bases. V dropped 0 bases and J dropped 4; count of bases not matched to a gene: 5. Germline lookup yields CDR1 MNHEY and CDR2 SVGEGT. This CDR3 comprises 16 residues. CDR3 amino acids: CASSYSPTGSTGELFF. CDR3 nucleotides: TGTGCCAGCAGTTACTCTCCGACAGGGTCCACCGGGGAGCTGTTTTTT.

The V gene is TRBV5-4, the J gene TRBJ2-7; 14 bases map to TRBD2. V shed 5 bases and J 4 bases; nucleotides not matched to a gene: 8. The CDR3 is 16 residues long. Germline V gene data show CDR1 as SGHNT and CDR2 as YYREEE (reference sequence). CDR3 nucleotide sequence: TGTGCCAGCAGTAGGACTAGCGGGGGGACAACTTACGAGCAGTACTTC. Amino acids: CASSRTSGGTTYEQYF.

The rearrangement uses TRBV5-1 and TRBJ1-5, with D unclear. Germline CDR1 reads SGHRS; CDR2 reads YFSETQ. The CDR3 has 14 residues. V was clipped by 0 bases and J by 9 bases, with 13 bases between them. In DNA, the CDR3 is TGCGCCAGCAGCTTGGATGGAGGCCGAGGGCCCCAGCATTTT. It specifies CASSLDGGRGPQHF.